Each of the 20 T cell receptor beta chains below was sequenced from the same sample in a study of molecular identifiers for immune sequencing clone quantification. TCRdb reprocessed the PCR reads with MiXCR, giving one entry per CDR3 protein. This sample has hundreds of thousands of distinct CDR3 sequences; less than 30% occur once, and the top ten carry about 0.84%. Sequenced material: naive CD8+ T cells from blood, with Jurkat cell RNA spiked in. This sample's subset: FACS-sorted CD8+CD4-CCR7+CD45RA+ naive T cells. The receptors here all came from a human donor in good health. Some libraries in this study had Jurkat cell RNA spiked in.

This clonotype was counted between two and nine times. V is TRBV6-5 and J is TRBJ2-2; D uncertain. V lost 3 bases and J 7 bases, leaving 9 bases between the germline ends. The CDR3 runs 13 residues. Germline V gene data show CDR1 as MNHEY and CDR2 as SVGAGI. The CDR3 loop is CASSYFLNGELFF. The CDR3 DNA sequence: TGTGCCAGCAGTTATTTTCTGAACGGGGAGCTGTTTTTT.

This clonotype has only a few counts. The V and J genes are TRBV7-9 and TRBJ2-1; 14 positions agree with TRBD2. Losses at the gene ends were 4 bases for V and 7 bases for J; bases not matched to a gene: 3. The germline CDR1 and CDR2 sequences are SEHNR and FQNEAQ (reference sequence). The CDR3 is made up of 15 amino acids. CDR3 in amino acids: CASSSGTSGRNEQFF. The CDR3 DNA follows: TGTGCCAGCAGCTCCGGGACTAGCGGGAGAAATGAGCAGTTCTTC.

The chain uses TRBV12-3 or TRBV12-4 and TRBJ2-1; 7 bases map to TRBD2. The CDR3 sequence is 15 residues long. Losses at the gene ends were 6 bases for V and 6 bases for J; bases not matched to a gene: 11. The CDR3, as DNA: TGTGCCAGCAGCCTAGACGAGCGGGGAATCAATGAGCAGTTCTTC. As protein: CASSLDERGINEQFF.

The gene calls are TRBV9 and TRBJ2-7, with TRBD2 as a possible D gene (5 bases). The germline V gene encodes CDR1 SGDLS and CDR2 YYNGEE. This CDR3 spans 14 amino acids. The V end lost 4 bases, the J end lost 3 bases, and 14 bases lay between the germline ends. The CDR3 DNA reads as TGTGCCAGCAGCCCCCTGGACTCGATCTACGAGCAGTACTTC. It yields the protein CASSPLDSIYEQYF.

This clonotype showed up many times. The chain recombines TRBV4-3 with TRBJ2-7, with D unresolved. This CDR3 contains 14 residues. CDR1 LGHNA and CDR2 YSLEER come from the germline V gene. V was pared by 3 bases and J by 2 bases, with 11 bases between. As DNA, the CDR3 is TGCGCCAGCAGCCATAGATACTATACCTACGAGCAGTACTTC. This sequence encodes CASSHRYYTYEQYF.

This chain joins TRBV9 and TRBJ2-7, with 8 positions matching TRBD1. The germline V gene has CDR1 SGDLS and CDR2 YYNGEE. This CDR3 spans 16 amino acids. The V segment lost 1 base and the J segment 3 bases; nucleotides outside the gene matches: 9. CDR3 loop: CASSVLPKTGVYEQYF. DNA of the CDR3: TGTGCCAGCAGCGTACTCCCCAAGACAGGGGTCTACGAGCAGTACTTC.

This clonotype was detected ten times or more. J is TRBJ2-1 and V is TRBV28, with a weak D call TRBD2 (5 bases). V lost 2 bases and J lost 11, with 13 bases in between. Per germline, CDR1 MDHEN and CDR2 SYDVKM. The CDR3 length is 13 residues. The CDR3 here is CASSLTRVAKQFF. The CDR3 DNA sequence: TGTGCCAGCAGTTTAACGAGGGTCGCGAAGCAGTTCTTC.

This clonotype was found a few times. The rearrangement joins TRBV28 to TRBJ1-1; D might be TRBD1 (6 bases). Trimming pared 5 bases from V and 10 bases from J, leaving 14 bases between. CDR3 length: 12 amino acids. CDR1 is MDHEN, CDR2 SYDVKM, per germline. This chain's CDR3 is CASSDAGHRAFF. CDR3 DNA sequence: TGTGCCAGCAGTGACGCGGGACACAGAGCTTTCTTT.

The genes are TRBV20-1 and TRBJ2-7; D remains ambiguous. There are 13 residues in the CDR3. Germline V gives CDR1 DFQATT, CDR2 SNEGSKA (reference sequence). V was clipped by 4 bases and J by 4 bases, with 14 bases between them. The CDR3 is CSAIVGDRYEQYF. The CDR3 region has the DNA TGCAGTGCTATTGTGGGCGATCGGTACGAGCAGTACTTC.

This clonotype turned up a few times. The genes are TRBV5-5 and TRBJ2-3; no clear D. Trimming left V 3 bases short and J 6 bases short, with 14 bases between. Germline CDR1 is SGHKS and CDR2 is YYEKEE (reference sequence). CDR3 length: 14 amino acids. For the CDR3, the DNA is TGTGCCAGCAGCTCATGGGGATACGGCGATACGCAGTATTTT. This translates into CASSSWGYGDTQYF. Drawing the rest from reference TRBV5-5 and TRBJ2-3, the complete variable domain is DAGVTQSPTHLIKTRGQQVTLRCSPISGHKSVSWYQQVLGQGPQFIFQYYEKEERGRGNFPDRFSARQFPNYSSELNVNALLLGDSALYLCASSSWGYGDTQYFGPGTRLTVL.

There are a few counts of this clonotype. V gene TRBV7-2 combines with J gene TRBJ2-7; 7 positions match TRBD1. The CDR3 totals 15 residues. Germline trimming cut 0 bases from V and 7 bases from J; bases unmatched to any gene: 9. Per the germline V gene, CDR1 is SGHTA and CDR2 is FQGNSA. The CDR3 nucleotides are TGTGCCAGCAGCTTAGCCCCAGGGGGAGAGATAGAGCAGTACTTC. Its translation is CASSLAPGGEIEQYF.

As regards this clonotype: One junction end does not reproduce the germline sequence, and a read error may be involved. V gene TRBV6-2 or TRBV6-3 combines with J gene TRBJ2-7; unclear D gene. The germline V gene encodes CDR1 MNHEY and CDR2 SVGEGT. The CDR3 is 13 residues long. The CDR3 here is CASSYSGAYERYF. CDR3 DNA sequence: TGTGCCAGCAGTTACTCCGGCGCCTACGAGCGGTACTTC.

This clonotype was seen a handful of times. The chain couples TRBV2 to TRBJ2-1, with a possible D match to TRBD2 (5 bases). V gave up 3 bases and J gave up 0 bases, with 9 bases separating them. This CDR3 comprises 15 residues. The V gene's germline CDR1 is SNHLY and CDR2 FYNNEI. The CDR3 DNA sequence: TGTGCCAGCAGTGATTTGGGGAGCTCCTACAATGAGCAGTTCTTC. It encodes CASSDLGSSYNEQFF.

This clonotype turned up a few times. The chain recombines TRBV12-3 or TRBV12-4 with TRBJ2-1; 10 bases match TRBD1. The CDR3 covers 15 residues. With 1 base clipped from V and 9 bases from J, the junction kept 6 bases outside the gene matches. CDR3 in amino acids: CASSLEWTGGREQFF. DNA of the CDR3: TGTGCCAGCAGTTTAGAATGGACAGGGGGGCGTGAGCAGTTCTTC.

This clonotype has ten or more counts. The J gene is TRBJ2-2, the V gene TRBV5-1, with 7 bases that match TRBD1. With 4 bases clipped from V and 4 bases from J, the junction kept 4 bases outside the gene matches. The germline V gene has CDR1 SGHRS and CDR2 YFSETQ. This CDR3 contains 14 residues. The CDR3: CASSPRTGTGELFF. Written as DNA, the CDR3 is TGCGCCAGCAGCCCGAGGACAGGCACCGGGGAGCTGTTTTTT.

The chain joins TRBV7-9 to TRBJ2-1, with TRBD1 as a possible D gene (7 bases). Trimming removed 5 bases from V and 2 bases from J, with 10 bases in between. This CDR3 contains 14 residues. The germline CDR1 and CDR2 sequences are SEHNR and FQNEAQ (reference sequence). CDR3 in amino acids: CASSGRGAYNEQFF. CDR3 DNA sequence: TGTGCCAGCAGCGGCAGGGGGGCCTACAATGAGCAGTTCTTC.

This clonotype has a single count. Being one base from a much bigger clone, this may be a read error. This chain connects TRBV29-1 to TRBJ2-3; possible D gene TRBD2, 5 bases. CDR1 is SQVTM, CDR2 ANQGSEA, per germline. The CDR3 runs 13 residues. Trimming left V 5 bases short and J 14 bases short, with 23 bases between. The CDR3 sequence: CSVRAWNTGELYF. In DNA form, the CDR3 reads TGCAGCGTTCGGGCCTGGAACACCGGGGAGCTGTATTTT.

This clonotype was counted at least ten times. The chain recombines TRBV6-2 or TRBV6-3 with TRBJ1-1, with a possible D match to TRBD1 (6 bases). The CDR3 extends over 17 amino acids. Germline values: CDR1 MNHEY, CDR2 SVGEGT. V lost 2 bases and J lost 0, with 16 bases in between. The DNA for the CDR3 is TGTGCCAGCAGTTACCCGCGCCGACAGGATTTGAACACTGAAGCTTTCTTT. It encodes CASSYPRRQDLNTEAFF.

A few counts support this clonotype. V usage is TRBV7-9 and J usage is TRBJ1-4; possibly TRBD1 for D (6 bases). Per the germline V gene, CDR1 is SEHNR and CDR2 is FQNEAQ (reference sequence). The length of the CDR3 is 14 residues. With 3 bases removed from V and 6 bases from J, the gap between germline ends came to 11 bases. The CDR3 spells CASSFQGWDEKLFF. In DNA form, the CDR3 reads TGTGCCAGCAGCTTTCAGGGGTGGGATGAAAAACTGTTTTTT.

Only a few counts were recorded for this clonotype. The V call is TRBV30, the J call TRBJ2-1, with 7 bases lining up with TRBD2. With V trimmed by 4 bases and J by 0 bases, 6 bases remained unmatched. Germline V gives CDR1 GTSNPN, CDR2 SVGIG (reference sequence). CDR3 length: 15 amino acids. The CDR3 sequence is CAWTLGGLSYNEQFF. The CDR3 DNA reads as TGTGCCTGGACTCTGGGAGGGCTCTCCTACAATGAGCAGTTCTTC.